Listed here are 24 T cell receptor beta chains from one sample, sequenced in a study of T cell responses to AZD1222 COVID-19 vaccine. Generated by immunoSEQ multiplex PCR, the TCRdb table keeps only in-frame clones and is missing some. The sample includes about 130,000 clones, roughly 90% of them seen just once. This sample comprised peripheral blood, obtained on day 0 of AZD1222 vaccination. These receptor sequences come from an adult in good health.

The chain uses TRBV7-3 and TRBJ1-2; the match to TRBD1 covers 8 bases. Germline CDR1 reads SGHTA; CDR2 reads FQGTGA. The CDR3 is 14 amino acids. The ends lost 4 bases at V and 3 bases at J; junction bases unmatched: 4. The chain's CDR3 is CASSSQGADYGYTF. Written as DNA, the CDR3 is TGTGCCAGCAGCTCCCAGGGGGCTGACTATGGCTACACCTTC.

The chain links TRBV4-1 to TRBJ1-1; the match to TRBD1 covers 8 bases. CDR3 size: 14 residues. Germline CDR1 reads MGHRA; CDR2 reads YSYEKL. The V gene end was trimmed by 3 bases and the J gene end by 4 bases; junction bases not matched to a gene: 4. The CDR3 nucleotides are TGCGCCAGCAGCCAGAACAGGGGGGCCACTGAAGCTTTCTTT. It codes for CASSQNRGATEAFF.

This clone occurred once. This chain joins TRBV7-2 and TRBJ1-6, with D possibly matching TRBD1 (6 bases). The CDR3 is 14 residues long. V lost 3 bases and J lost 7, with 10 bases in between. Germline-derived CDR1 and CDR2 are SGHTA and FQGNSA. DNA of the CDR3: TGTGCCAGCAGCTTCAGGGGAGTAAATTCACCCCTCCACTTT. Translated: CASSFRGVNSPLHF.

The V gene is TRBV15, the J gene TRBJ2-7; 9 bases agree with TRBD1. The length of the CDR3 is 15 residues. The trim removed 3 bases at V and 6 bases at J, leaving 9 bases unmatched. Germline CDR1 and CDR2: LNHNV and YYDKDF (reference sequence). The CDR3 spells CATSSYWGQGGEQYF. CDR3 DNA sequence: TGTGCCACCAGCAGTTACTGGGGACAGGGCGGCGAGCAGTACTTC.

The V call is TRBV29-1, the J call TRBJ2-3; the D is unclear. V lost 5 bases and J lost 4, with 7 bases in between. The germline CDR1 and CDR2 sequences are SQVTM and ANQGSEA. CDR3 size: 11 residues. The CDR3 is CSVRVADTQYF. In DNA, the CDR3 is TGCAGCGTTAGGGTGGCAGATACGCAGTATTTT.

This chain uses TRBV29-1 with TRBJ1-2; weak D call: TRBD1 (6 bases). Trimming left V 4 bases short and J 0 bases short, with 15 bases between. The CDR3 extends over 15 amino acids. CDR1 is SQVTM and CDR2 is ANQGSEA in the germline V gene. CDR3 residues: CSVGTQGKANYGYTF. The CDR3 nucleotides read TGCAGCGTTGGAACACAGGGTAAAGCTAACTATGGCTACACCTTC.

This chain connects TRBV18 to TRBJ2-2; 10 bases are a match to TRBD2. CDR3 length: 16 amino acids. The germline V gene encodes CDR1 KGHSH and CDR2 LQKENI. V gave up 5 bases and J gave up 4 bases; unmatched junction bases: 7. CDR3 DNA: TGTGCCAGCTCAAACACCCTAGCGGGAGCCACCGGGGAGCTGTTTTTT. Its translation: CASSNTLAGATGELFF.

The chain couples TRBV27 to TRBJ2-2, with 7 bases matching TRBD1. The CDR3 runs 15 residues. Losses at the gene ends were 5 bases for V and 2 bases for J; bases not matched to a gene: 5. The V gene's germline CDR1 is MNHEY and CDR2 SMNVEV (reference sequence). The DNA of the CDR3 is TGTGCCAGCAGTCCTCGGGACAGAAACACCGGGGAGCTGTTTTTT. It codes for CASSPRDRNTGELFF.

This clone was seen a single time. V gene TRBV19 combines with J gene TRBJ1-4; D unresolved. This CDR3 spans 15 amino acids. Germline loops: CDR1 LNHDA, CDR2 SQIVND (reference sequence). Deletions cut 4 bases from V and 0 bases from J, with 9 bases between. The CDR3 here is CASSRGLSTNEKLFF. CDR3 DNA: TGTGCCAGTAGTAGAGGGTTATCAACTAATGAAAAACTGTTTTTT.

The chain uses TRBV19 and TRBJ2-1; 9 positions match TRBD1. The CDR3 has 15 amino acids. Germline assignment: CDR1 LNHDA and CDR2 SQIVND (reference sequence). Unmatched junction bases numbered 12, after V lost 7 bases and J lost 8 bases. CDR3 amino acids: CASTFVWTGADEQFF. The DNA of the CDR3 is TGTGCCAGTACCTTCGTCTGGACAGGGGCGGATGAGCAGTTCTTC.

This sequence joins TRBV6-4 and TRBJ2-2, with D hard to call. The V gene lost 0 bases and the J gene lost 5 bases, with 7 bases spanning the gap. The CDR3 contains 14 residues. The germline V gene encodes CDR1 MRHNA and CDR2 SNTAGT. CDR3 coding DNA: TGTGCCAGCAGTGACTCGTCAGGAACCGGGGAGCTGTTTTTT. Its translation: CASSDSSGTGELFF.

The chain links TRBV29-1 to TRBJ1-2, with a tentative D call TRBD1 (6 bases). Germline V gene lookup returns CDR1 SQVTM and CDR2 ANQGSEA. CDR3 length equals 10 residues. V was trimmed by 5 bases and J by 6 bases, leaving 7 bases between them. The CDR3 is CSVRGDGYTF. For the CDR3, the DNA is TGCAGCGTTAGGGGGGATGGCTACACCTTC.

The chain combines TRBV27 with TRBJ2-5; D is possibly TRBD1 or TRBD2 (5 bases each). With 2 bases removed from V and 4 bases from J, the gap between germline ends came to 11 bases. Germline V gene data show CDR1 as MNHEY and CDR2 as SMNVEV (reference sequence). This CDR3 region has 14 residues. This CDR3 reads CASSLIGAGETQYF. The CDR3 nucleotides are TGTGCCAGCAGTTTAATAGGGGCGGGAGAGACCCAGTACTTC.

There are a few counts of this clone. The chain employs TRBV9 and TRBJ2-7; 7 bases fit TRBD2. Losses at the gene ends were 4 bases for V and 5 bases for J; bases not matched to a gene: 12. The germline gives CDR1 SGDLS, CDR2 YYNGEE. The CDR3 is 15 residues long. The CDR3 reads CASSFASGGVDEQYF. In DNA form, the CDR3 reads TGTGCCAGCAGCTTCGCTAGCGGTGGGGTTGACGAGCAGTACTTC.

This sequence joins TRBV27 and TRBJ2-2; a possible D gene is TRBD1 (5 bases). Deletions cut 1 base from V and 6 bases from J, with 12 bases between. The CDR3 is 15 residues long. From germline, CDR1 is MNHEY and CDR2 SMNVEV (reference sequence). In DNA form, the CDR3 reads TGTGCCAGCAGTTTATGGGCAGGGTGGCCCGGGGAGCTGTTTTTT. Protein sequence: CASSLWAGWPGELFF.

This chain links TRBV6-5 with TRBJ1-1; D is unclear. CDR1 MNHEY and CDR2 SVGAGI come from the germline V gene. The CDR3 spans 12 residues. The ends were cut back, 10 bases at V and 0 bases at J, with 9 bases in the middle. This CDR3 reads CATFRVNTEAFF. As DNA, the CDR3 is TGTGCCACCTTCCGGGTGAACACTGAAGCTTTCTTT.

The J gene is TRBJ1-2, the V gene TRBV27; D possibly corresponds to TRBD1 (5 bases). Trimming pared 2 bases from V and 8 bases from J, leaving 18 bases between. This CDR3 has 15 amino acids. Germline V gene data show CDR1 as MNHEY and CDR2 as SMNVEV (reference sequence). The CDR3 DNA follows: TGTGCCAGCAGTTTAGGGGGAGGGTCAGTAAGGGGCTACACCTTC. Amino acids: CASSLGGGSVRGYTF.

V and J are TRBV5-6 and TRBJ1-2, with D uncertain. V was clipped by 6 bases and J by 9 bases, with 18 bases between them. The CDR3 sequence is 13 residues long. The germline V gene has CDR1 SGHDT and CDR2 YYEEEE. The CDR3 nucleotides are TGTGCCAGCACCACCCCGGGCGTCGAGAGCTACACCTTC. It encodes CASTTPGVESYTF.

The genes are TRBV7-9 and TRBJ2-3; D tentatively fits TRBD1 or TRBD2 (5 bases each). The CDR3 runs 14 residues. CDR1 SEHNR and CDR2 FQNEAQ come from the germline V gene (reference sequence). V was clipped by 5 bases and J by 6 bases, with 15 bases between them. The CDR3 region is CASSVPYGADTQYF. The CDR3 DNA reads TGTGCCAGCAGCGTCCCGTACGGGGCCGATACGCAGTATTTT.

The rearrangement uses TRBV21-1 and TRBJ1-2. TRBV21-1 is classified as a pseudogene. The CDR3 extends over 13 amino acids. The CDR3 sequence is CASSSPARFSYTF. CDR3 in DNA: TGTGCCAGCAGCAGTCCAGCCCGGTTTAGCTACACCTTC.

The chain carries TRBV2 and TRBJ2-7; 9 positions match TRBD2. The CDR3 is 15 amino acids. The trim removed 8 bases at V and 3 bases at J, leaving 11 bases unmatched. Germline values: CDR1 SNHLY, CDR2 FYNNEI. The CDR3 DNA reads TGTGCCAGCGCACACAGTAGCGGGGGAAACTACGAGCAGTACTTC. It yields the protein CASAHSSGGNYEQYF.

V gene TRBV5-1 combines with J gene TRBJ2-7; 11 bases are shared with TRBD2. The CDR3 is 14 residues long. With 6 bases clipped from V and 2 bases from J, the junction kept 4 bases outside the gene matches. The V gene's germline CDR1 is SGHRS and CDR2 YFSETQ. CDR3 DNA: TGCGCCAGCACCCCGGGACTAGCGGCCTACGAGCAGTACTTC. It is translated as CASTPGLAAYEQYF.

This clone showed up just once. The rearrangement links TRBV6-5 to TRBJ2-7; D not resolved. The CDR3 sequence is 12 residues long. V lost 7 bases and J 5 bases, leaving 12 bases between the germline ends. Looked up from germline, CDR1 is MNHEY and CDR2 is SVGAGI. The CDR3, as DNA: TGTGCCAGCACTCCCGGACGGCACGAGCAGTACTTC. It encodes CASTPGRHEQYF.

The CDR3 here is CASSLLGRQGGWVRQETQYF. The DNA for the CDR3 is TGTGCCAGCAGCTTATTAGGGAGACAGGGGGGATGGGTCCGGCAAGAGACCCAGTACTTC. The chain has TRBV13 and TRBJ2-5, with 9 positions matching TRBD1. Unmatched junction bases numbered 18, after V lost 2 bases and J lost 2 bases. The CDR3 has 20 amino acids. From germline, CDR1 is PRHDT and CDR2 FYEKMQ (reference sequence).